This TCR beta chain was identified during a study of graft-versus-host responses after intestinal transplantation. Study at large: Recipients received multivisceral, liver-intestinal, or isolated intestinal transplants. Among the recipients, all got anti-thymocyte globulin induction and then tacrolimus and steroids for roughly three years. General study findings and limits: GvH clones detected in recipient marrow included some appearing first in ileum or blood.

The method was immunoSEQ multiplex PCR; TCRdb's version includes in-frame clones alone and lacks a portion of them. The sample has tens of thousands of clones; 70% to 90% are singletons. Points on this clone: Its antigen is as yet unknown.

The germline gives CDR1 SGHVS, CDR2 FQNEAQ. The CDR3 has 13 amino acids. V was clipped by 1 base and J by 8 bases, with 8 bases between them. The TCR comes from a human donor who received an intestinal transplant. V is TRBV7-8 and J is TRBJ1-4; perhaps TRBD1 as D (5 bases). Here the sequenced sample was unstimulated CD8+ T cells sorted from spleen or lymph node cells, taken before intestinal transplant. The CDR3 sequence is CASSLGTLEKLFF. CDR3 nucleotides: TGTGCCAGCAGCTTAGGGACACTAGAAAAACTGTTTTTT.